The clone carrying this T cell receptor (beta chain) was detected many times. Time point noted: persistent/refractory GD, antithyroid drugs over 5 years with positive TRAb. TCR sequences were obtained from RNA taken from PBMCs. The authors drew patients from an endocrinology department in Xi'an, China. This sample was included in a study of regulatory T cells in long-lasting Graves disease. Construction of the TCR beta libraries employed iRepertoire HTBI primers in conjunction with Arm-PCR of CDR3 regions. One entry per CDR3 protein results from TCRdb running MiXCR on the multiplex PCR reads. The sample has about 470,000 distinct CDR3 sequences, around 21% seen once. The receptor was derived from a female donor with Graves disease. Sequencing was performed on peripheral blood mononuclear cells (PBMCs), taken when the disease was refractory, from a patient treated with antithyroid drugs.

The CDR3, as DNA: TGTGCCACCAGCTCGACAGGGTACGGCTACACCTTC. Translated, it gives CATSSTGYGYTF. This chain connects TRBV15 to TRBJ1-2, with 7 bases identical to TRBD1. After removal of 5 bases from V and 8 bases from J, the junction contained 5 bases not matched to a gene. Germline-derived CDR1 and CDR2 are LNHNV and YYDKDF (reference sequence). The CDR3 consists of 12 residues.